Shown below are 26 T cell receptor beta chains from a single sample sequenced in a study of tumor and adjacent non-tumor tissue in lung cancer. No cell sorting was done before RNA was extracted from the tissue. A modified ARM-PCR protocol with three rounds of nested PCR amplified TCRbeta. One entry per CDR3 protein, called by TCRdb with MiXCR from the multiplex PCR reads. The table includes tens of thousands of distinct CDR3 sequences, over 55% detected once. The specimen was lung tumor tissue. The receptors shown here come from a woman in her 40s with non-small cell lung cancer.

On this clonotype: A much larger clone sits a single nucleotide away, making a read error possible. The genes are TRBV2 and TRBJ2-1, with TRBD1 matching over 9 bases. V dropped 6 bases and J dropped 10; count of bases not matched to a gene: 13. Germline CDR1 and CDR2: SNHLY and FYNNEI. This CDR3 has 15 amino acids. CDR3 bases: TGTGCCAGCAGACTAACCGGGACAGGGTTTGTCGAGCAGTTCTTC. This gives the protein CASRLTGTGFVEQFF.

There are many counts of this clonotype. CDR3 residues: CAWRIRDTAGNTIYF. In nucleotides, the CDR3 is TGTGCCTGGAGAATCAGGGACACGGCTGGAAACACCATATATTTT. The gene calls are TRBV30 and TRBJ1-3, with a weak D call TRBD1 (6 bases). The CDR3 sequence is 15 residues long. CDR1 GTSNPN and CDR2 SVGIG come from the germline V gene (reference sequence). V dropped 3 bases and J dropped 2 bases, with 14 bases sitting between them. The full variable domain, with the rest looked up from reference TRBV30 and TRBJ1-3, is SQTIHQWPATLVQPVGSPLSLECTVEGTSNPNLYWYRQAAGRGLQLLFYSVGIGQISSEVPQNLSASRPQDRQFILSSKKLLLSDSGFYLCAWRIRDTAGNTIYFGEGSWLTVV.

The CDR3 is CSASRGPGENTIYF. The CDR3 bases are TGCAGTGCTTCCCGGGGGCCGGGGGAAAACACCATATATTTT. This chain joins TRBV20-1 and TRBJ1-3, with D maybe TRBD1 (6 bases). V dropped 5 bases and J dropped 6 bases, with 17 bases sitting between them. The germline CDR1 and CDR2 sequences are DFQATT and SNEGSKA (reference sequence). This CDR3 contains 14 residues.

Comments on this clonotype: An end of the junction does not agree with germline; a read error may underlie this. The chain combines TRBV6-5 with TRBJ2-3, with D uncertain. The V gene's germline CDR1 is MNHEY and CDR2 SVGAGI. The CDR3 is 14 amino acids. CDR3 region: CASRDFASTDMQYF. The CDR3 DNA reads as TGTGCCAGCAGAGACTTTGCCAGCACAGATATGCAGTATTTT.

In this sample, this clonotype is large. The DNA for the CDR3 is TGTGCCAGCAGCGCACAAGATACGCAGTATTTT. Translated, it gives CASSAQDTQYF. The chain employs TRBV11-2 and TRBJ2-3; D is unresolved. Germline CDR1 reads SGHAT; CDR2 reads FQNNGV. V gave up 5 bases and J gave up 5 bases, with 5 bases separating them. The CDR3 has 11 amino acids.

As regards this clonotype: Because the CDR3 is missing its conserved closing phenylalanine or tryptophan, this is likely a read error. The V and J genes are TRBV11-1 and TRBJ2-1; no reliable D call. With 2 bases removed from V and 13 bases from J, the gap between germline ends came to 9 bases. The CDR3 length is 11 residues. Germline V gene sequence: CDR1 SGHAT, CDR2 FQDESV (reference sequence). The CDR3 is CASSLSSEQFS. Here the CDR3 DNA reads TGTGCCAGCAGCTTAAGTAGTGAACAGTTCTCC.

With respect to this clonotype: Lacking the conserved final phenylalanine or tryptophan, this CDR3 likely reflects a read error. CDR3 DNA: TGTGCCAGCAAGGGCAGTGTTAATCAGCCCCAGCATTCT. Translated, it gives CASKGSVNQPQHS. The chain uses TRBV6-5 and TRBJ1-5; D gene ambiguous. Trimming cost V 7 bases and J 4 bases, with 11 bases left between them. The CDR3 spans 13 residues. From germline, CDR1 is MNHEY and CDR2 SVGAGI.

In the case of this clonotype: The CDR3 does not end in the conserved phenylalanine or tryptophan, so this is likely a read error. CDR3 amino acids: CASSQGEPYNEQFL. CDR3 sequence (DNA): TGTGCCAGCAGCCAAGGAGAGCCCTACAATGAGCAGTTCCTC. This sequence joins TRBV14 and TRBJ2-1; D unresolved. The V end was cut by 1 base, the J end by 2 bases, with 6 bases between. CDR1 SGHDN and CDR2 FVKESK come from the germline V gene. There are 14 residues in the CDR3.

The chain is built from TRBV29-1 and TRBJ1-1; no clear D. The CDR3 length is 14 residues. The germline gives CDR1 SQVTM, CDR2 ANQGSEA. CDR3 sequence: CVVERVGPNTEAFF. The CDR3 nucleotides are TGCGTCGTTGAGAGGGTTGGCCCGAACACTGAAGCTTTCTTT.

Points on this clonotype: One end of the junction does not line up with germline, which may come from a read error. The chain joins TRBV11-2 to TRBJ2-3, with a tentative D call TRBD2 (5 bases). The CDR3 runs to 16 residues. CDR1 and CDR2 (germline): SGHAT, FQNNGV. The CDR3 DNA reads as TGTGCCAGTAGCTTAGATCAGGAGGCCCCGATAGATACGCAGTATTTT. It codes for CASSLDQEAPIDTQYF.

The chain uses TRBV12-3 or TRBV12-4 and TRBJ2-5; TRBD2 is a possible D gene (5 bases). The V gene lost 7 bases and the J gene lost 11 bases, with 20 bases spanning the gap. The CDR3 covers 13 residues. CDR3 nucleotide sequence: TGTGCCAGCACGGTCGGGCTAGCCGAGATACAGTACTTC. It specifies CASTVGLAEIQYF.

The rearrangement joins TRBV5-6 to TRBJ2-7; 8 nucleotides match TRBD1. The V gene's germline CDR1 is SGHDT and CDR2 YYEEEE. V trimming: 4 bases; J trimming: 6 bases; junction bases outside the gene matches: 12. The CDR3 runs 15 residues. CDR3 in DNA: TGTGCCAGCAGCACTTACCAAGGACAGGGCCGCGAGCAGTACTTC. This sequence encodes CASSTYQGQGREQYF.

This clonotype occurred many times. This sequence joins TRBV28 and TRBJ2-1; D gene unclear. The germline V gene encodes CDR1 MDHEN and CDR2 SYDVKM. With 9 bases removed from V and 0 bases from J, the gap between germline ends came to 9 bases. There are 13 residues in the CDR3. This CDR3 reads CASAWYSYNEQFF. The CDR3 DNA is TGTGCCAGTGCGTGGTACTCCTACAATGAGCAGTTCTTC.

Notes on this clonotype: No conserved phenylalanine or tryptophan is present at the end of the CDR3, so a read error is the likely explanation. The chain has TRBV11-2 and TRBJ2-5, with D possibly TRBD1 on 5 matching bases. Germline V CDR1 and CDR2: SGHAT, FQNNGV. CDR3 length: 15 residues. With 11 bases removed from V and 2 bases from J, the gap between germline ends came to 21 bases. DNA of the CDR3: TGTGCCGGCACCAAATTCGGACAAGCACAAGAGACCCAGTACATC. This gives the protein CAGTKFGQAQETQYI.

The V and J genes are TRBV29-1 and TRBJ1-4; no clear D. The CDR3 has 12 amino acids. Germline V lookup: CDR1 SQVTM, CDR2 ANQGSEA. V shed 7 bases and J shed 6 bases, with 12 bases lying between them. CDR3 protein: CSGSGLDEKLFF. CDR3 bases: TGCAGCGGATCCGGTCTCGATGAAAAACTGTTTTTT.

This clonotype was detected a few times. This may be a read error: a much more frequent sequence differs by one nucleotide. The chain couples TRBV12-3 or TRBV12-4 to TRBJ2-3, with a weak D call TRBD2 (5 bases). V gave up 6 bases and J gave up 5 bases, with 18 bases separating them. This CDR3 is built from 15 residues. Here the CDR3 DNA reads TGTGCCAGCAGGACTAACGGCCCTCGTCAAGATACGCAGTATTTT. Its translation is CASRTNGPRQDTQYF.

Of note for this clonotype: A read error may produce the germline difference seen at one junction end. This rearrangement joins TRBV6-1 to TRBJ1-4; 8 bases line up with TRBD1. Germline CDR1 is MNHNS and CDR2 is SASEGT. This CDR3 is built from 16 residues. The DNA for the CDR3 is TGTGTCAGCAGTGAGGGGGACAGGAGTTTTAATGAAAAACTGTTTTTC. It yields the protein CVSSEGDRSFNEKLFF.

Comments on this clonotype: One end of the junction varies from germline; a read error may be responsible. The rearrangement links TRBV28 to TRBJ2-1; D is perhaps TRBD1 (8 bases). CDR1 is MDHEN, CDR2 SYDVKM, per germline. The CDR3 is 14 residues long. The DNA for the CDR3 is TGTGCCAGCGGGGAGGGACAGGCCCGAAATGAGCTGTTCTTT. It translates to CASGEGQARNELFF. Full variable domain (remainder filled in from reference TRBV28 and TRBJ2-1): DVKVTQSSRYLVKRTGEKVFLECVQDMDHENMFWYRQDPGLGLRLIYFSYDVKMKEKGDIPEGYSVSREKKERFSLILESASTNQTSMYLCASGEGQARNELFFGPGTRLTVL.

Concerning this clonotype: One end of the junction does not line up with germline, which may come from a read error. The chain uses TRBV11-1 and TRBJ1-4; D possibly corresponds to TRBD1 (6 bases). CDR1 SGHAT and CDR2 FQDESV come from the germline V gene (reference sequence). CDR3 length: 16 residues. The CDR3 DNA is TGTGCCTACAGCTTAGACTACGAGACAGGAACCGAAAAATTGTTTTTT. Its translation is CAYSLDYETGTEKLFF.

As to this clonotype: At one boundary the junction diverges from the germline segment, which might be a read error. The V call is TRBV5-4, the J call TRBJ2-2; D possibly corresponds to TRBD1 (6 bases). The germline CDR1 and CDR2 sequences are SGHNT and YYREEE (reference sequence). This CDR3 comprises 16 residues. CDR3 nucleotide sequence: TGTACCAGCAGCCCGCCGGGACAACTGAACACCGGGGAGCTGTTTTTT. It codes for CTSSPPGQLNTGELFF.

This clonotype was observed a single time. Since no conserved phenylalanine or tryptophan closes the CDR3, a read error is the likely cause. The genes are TRBV6-2 or TRBV6-3 and TRBJ2-5; no firm D call. The CDR3 length is 13 residues. Germline V lookup: CDR1 MNHEY, CDR2 SVGEGT. In DNA, the CDR3 is TGTGCCGGCAGTTCCGATGATGGAGAGACCCAGTACTAC. It translates to CAGSSDDGETQYY.

Worth noting for this clonotype: No conserved phenylalanine or tryptophan ends this CDR3, so it is likely a read error. This rearrangement joins TRBV20-1 to TRBJ1-5; maybe TRBD1 (5 bases). From germline, CDR1 is DFQATT and CDR2 SNEGSKA (reference sequence). V was trimmed by 4 bases and J by 3 bases, leaving 13 bases between them. The CDR3 consists of 14 residues. The CDR3 nucleotides read TGCAGTGCTACCATGAGAGGGGCCAATCAGCCCCAGCATCTT. Residues: CSATMRGANQPQHL.

This clonotype was found once. In DNA form, the CDR3 reads TGTGCCAACAATACGGAGGGGACTAGCGGGGGCAATGAGCAGTTCTTC. Translating it yields CANNTEGTSGGNEQFF. V is TRBV11-3 and J is TRBJ2-1, with TRBD2 matching over 14 bases. The ends lost 10 bases at V and 6 bases at J; junction bases unmatched: 11. This CDR3 has 16 amino acids. Per the germline V gene, CDR1 is SGHNT and CDR2 is YENEEA.

Only one count was recorded for this clonotype. A much larger clone lies one base from this, so it may be a read error. V and J are TRBV28 and TRBJ2-7; 8 bases are shared with TRBD2. This CDR3 is built from 15 residues. CDR1 MDHEN and CDR2 SYDVKM come from the germline V gene. With 7 bases clipped from V and 3 bases from J, the junction kept 11 bases outside the gene matches. DNA for the CDR3: TGTGCCAGCAATTTCGGGACTAGACCAATCTACGAGCAGTACTTC. It codes for CASNFGTRPIYEQYF. Drawing the rest from reference TRBV28 and TRBJ2-7, the complete variable domain is DVKVTQSSRYLVKRTGEKVFLECVQDMDHENMFWYRQDPGLGLRLIYFSYDVKMKEKGDIPEGYSVSREKKERFSLILESASTNQTSMYLCASNFGTRPIYEQYFGPGTRLTVT.

This clonotype has just one count. V and J are TRBV20-1 and TRBJ2-7; 12 nucleotides align to TRBD2. The germline CDR1 and CDR2 sequences are DFQATT and SNEGSKA (reference sequence). The J segment lost 8 bases and the V segment lost 3 bases, leaving 14 bases of the junction unmatched. This CDR3 has 16 residues. The CDR3 DNA sequence: TGCAGTGCTAGCACGCCGCGACTAGCGGGAGTAGGGAAGCAGTACTTC. It translates to CSASTPRLAGVGKQYF.

To note about this clonotype: This may be a read error: a much more frequent sequence differs by one nucleotide. The chain couples TRBV30 to TRBJ2-7; TRBD1 matches at 12 bases. CDR1 is GTSNPN, CDR2 SVGIG, per germline (reference sequence). The CDR3 covers 15 residues. The CDR3 sequence: CAWSVGTGGQSEQHF. The CDR3 bases are TGTGCCTGGAGTGTGGGGACAGGGGGCCAGAGCGAGCAGCACTTC.